This passage covers 16 T cell receptor beta chains from one sample sequenced in a study of blood T cells in healthy people across ages. The second PCR ran roughly 7 to 11 cycles with a sample-barcoded 5' primer and J-beta primers. Each CDR3 protein gets one entry after TCRdb re-called the 5' RACE reads with MiXCR. The sample lists roughly 700,000 distinct CDR3 sequences; around 48% were seen once. Source material: blood. Source of these receptors: a woman aged 55-70 years in good health.

J is TRBJ2-7 and V is TRBV29-1; D remains ambiguous. Germline CDR1 SQVTM, CDR2 ANQGSEA. V was trimmed by 8 bases and J by 7 bases, leaving 15 bases between them. The CDR3 is 11 amino acids. CDR3 bases: TGCAGCAACCTGACCGGCAATGAGCAGTACTTC. Residues: CSNLTGNEQYF.

CDR3 sequence reads: CASSVLRLTSQYF. CDR3 coding DNA: TGTGCCAGCAGCGTACTGCGGTTAACGTCCCAGTACTTC. V is TRBV7-2 and J is TRBJ2-5; no definite D call. The length of the CDR3 is 13 residues. Trimming took 5 bases from V and 9 from J, leaving 16 bases between them. Germline V gene data show CDR1 as SGHTA and CDR2 as FQGNSA.

V usage is TRBV7-2 and J usage is TRBJ2-5; D is ambiguous. The CDR3 has 12 amino acids. Trimming took off 3 bases at V and 11 bases at J, with 13 bases between the two ends. CDR1 and CDR2 from the germline V gene are SGHTA and FQGNSA. The CDR3 DNA reads TGTGCCAGCAGCTTTAAGACCAATGTGCAGTACTTC. Translating gives CASSFKTNVQYF.

The chain joins TRBV4-3 to TRBJ2-1; 9 nucleotides agree with TRBD1. Germline V gives CDR1 LGHNA, CDR2 YSLEER. This CDR3 region has 15 residues. Trimming removed 3 bases from V and 4 bases from J; junction bases left unmatched: 4. This chain's CDR3 is CASSHPGQGYNEQFF. The CDR3 DNA is TGCGCCAGCAGCCATCCGGGACAGGGATACAATGAGCAGTTCTTC.

The V gene is TRBV20-1, the J gene TRBJ2-5; 11 nucleotides match TRBD2. This CDR3 is built from 13 residues. Germline V gene lookup returns CDR1 DFQATT and CDR2 SNEGSKA (reference sequence). Trimming at V came to 6 bases and at J to 3 bases, leaving 3 bases not matched to a gene. Here the CDR3 DNA reads TGCAGTGCATTAGCGGGAGGGAAAGAGACCCAGTACTTC. Translated: CSALAGGKETQYF.

This clonotype appeared a single time. The rearrangement links TRBV20-1 to TRBJ2-5; D call uncertain. Gene TRBJ2-7 matches the end of the DNA better, so the J call may be wrong. The CDR3 sequence is 12 residues long. Germline lookup yields CDR1 DFQATT and CDR2 SNEGSKA (reference sequence). CDR3 coding DNA: TGCAGTGCTAGAGATCTGGATCACGAGCAGTACTTC. Translating gives CSARDLDHEQYF.

The chain recombines TRBV11-2 with TRBJ1-1; weak D call: TRBD1 (5 bases). Germline V gene data show CDR1 as SGHAT and CDR2 as FQNNGV. The CDR3 sequence is 18 residues long. V gave up 1 base and J gave up 0 bases, with 18 bases separating them. The CDR3 DNA is TGTGCCAGCAGCTTAGTTCTGTCTGAGGGGCCCCTGAACACTGAAGCTTTCTTT. This codes for CASSLVLSEGPLNTEAFF. Variable domain in full (rest from reference TRBV11-2 and TRBJ1-1): EAGVAQSPRYKIIEKRQSVAFWCNPISGHATLYWYQQILGQGPKLLIQFQNNGVVDDSQLPKDRFSAERLKGVDSTLKIQPAKLEDSAVYLCASSLVLSEGPLNTEAFFGQGTRLTVV.

V is TRBV10-3 and J is TRBJ1-2; the match to TRBD1 covers 7 bases. Per the germline V gene, CDR1 is ENHRY and CDR2 is SYGVKD. The length of the CDR3 is 12 residues. V shed 5 bases and J 7 bases; nucleotides not matched to a gene: 4. The CDR3 sequence: CAISPGQRGYTF. The CDR3 DNA is TGTGCCATCAGTCCGGGACAGCGTGGCTACACCTTC.

This chain links TRBV28 with TRBJ1-6, with D possibly TRBD1 on 5 matching bases. V was cut by 10 bases and J by 9 bases, with 7 bases left in between. There are 10 residues in the CDR3. CDR1 and CDR2 from the germline V gene are MDHEN and SYDVKM. Written as DNA, the CDR3 is TGTGCCATCCAGGGTTCACCCCTCCACTTT. This translates into CAIQGSPLHF.

J is TRBJ2-7 and V is TRBV20-1, with 7 bases lining up with TRBD1. The germline V gene encodes CDR1 DFQATT and CDR2 SNEGSKA (reference sequence). Trimming removed 5 bases from V and 2 bases from J; junction bases left unmatched: 3. The CDR3 contains 12 residues. DNA for the CDR3: TGCAGTGCTGGGGACAGTGCCTACGAGCAGTACTTC. This encodes CSAGDSAYEQYF.

This clonotype was seen only a few times. The chain links TRBV7-9 to TRBJ1-2, with a possible D match to TRBD1 (5 bases). V was shortened by 9 bases and J by 2 bases, with 10 bases between the two germline ends. The V gene's germline CDR1 is SEHNR and CDR2 FQNEAQ (reference sequence). The CDR3 runs to 12 residues. The CDR3 sequence: CARGEINYGYTF. For the CDR3, the DNA is TGTGCCAGGGGGGAAATCAACTATGGCTACACCTTC.

The V call is TRBV28, the J call TRBJ2-7; D may be TRBD1 or TRBD2 (5 bases each). CDR3 length equals 14 residues. Trimming removed 7 bases at V and 1 base at J, with 14 bases between. CDR1 is MDHEN, CDR2 SYDVKM, per germline. The CDR3 sequence: CASNFREQSYEQYF. DNA for the CDR3: TGTGCCAGCAACTTCAGGGAGCAATCCTACGAGCAGTACTTC.

The chain is built from TRBV5-1 and TRBJ2-5; D possibly corresponds to TRBD2 (5 bases). V was clipped by 0 bases and J by 4 bases, with 16 bases between them. CDR1 is SGHRS and CDR2 is YFSETQ in the germline V gene. This CDR3 is 16 amino acids long. The CDR3 DNA reads as TGCGCCAGCAGCTTGGGGGCCACTAGTTTAGGAGAGACCCAGTACTTC. Amino acids: CASSLGATSLGETQYF.

Here the CDR3 DNA reads TGCGCCAGCAGCCAAAGCTACAGGTCCTCTGGAAACACCATATATTTT. Its translation is CASSQSYRSSGNTIYF. The rearrangement links TRBV4-3 to TRBJ1-3; the D gene is possibly TRBD1 (5 bases). The CDR3 loop spans 16 amino acids. Trimming removed 2 bases from V and 0 bases from J, with 11 bases in between. Germline V lookup: CDR1 LGHNA, CDR2 YSLEER.

This clonotype was seen more than once but under ten times. J is TRBJ2-1 and V is TRBV9; 10 nucleotides line up with TRBD2. CDR1 and CDR2 from the germline V gene are SGDLS and YYNGEE. J was trimmed by 1 base and V by 2 bases; bases with no gene match: 9. The CDR3 loop spans 18 amino acids. This CDR3 is CASSVGTSVGSSYNEQFF. The DNA for the CDR3 is TGTGCCAGCAGCGTGGGGACTAGCGTGGGGTCATCCTACAATGAGCAGTTCTTC.

This chain joins TRBV20-1 and TRBJ2-6; the match to TRBD2 covers 14 bases. This CDR3 comprises 18 residues. The ends lost 5 bases at V and 0 bases at J; junction bases unmatched: 6. Germline-derived CDR1 and CDR2 are DFQATT and SNEGSKA (reference sequence). The CDR3 loop is CSALTSGRANSGANVLTF. The CDR3 bases are TGCAGTGCTTTGACTAGCGGGAGGGCCAACTCTGGGGCCAACGTCCTGACTTTC.